The next 32 T cell receptor beta chains were all read from a single sample in a study of T cell responses to AZD1222 COVID-19 vaccine. Profiled with immunoSEQ multiplex PCR; TCRdb holds only in-frame clones, not every one. Among more than 95,000 clones listed, roughly 92% were seen once. The specimen was peripheral blood, collected on day 0 of AZD1222 vaccination. The receptors were sampled from an adult in good health.

V and J are TRBV5-4 and TRBJ1-2, with D perhaps matching TRBD1 (5 bases). Germline lookup yields CDR1 SGHNT and CDR2 YYREEE (reference sequence). Between the trimmed V and J ends, which lost 0 bases and 4 bases, there was a span of 10 bases. This CDR3 comprises 14 residues. CDR3 residues: CASSLGGRAYGYTF. DNA for the CDR3: TGTGCCAGCAGCTTGGGTGGCAGGGCCTATGGCTACACCTTC.

This clone was detected a few times. The J gene is TRBJ2-2, the V gene TRBV5-1; D perhaps matches TRBD2 (6 bases). This CDR3 has 16 amino acids. Trimming left V 8 bases short and J 5 bases short, with 22 bases between. Germline V gene lookup returns CDR1 SGHRS and CDR2 YFSETQ. CDR3 sequence (DNA): TGCGCCAGTAAACATGGAGGGGTGCTCGGAACCGGGGAGCTGTTTTTT. Amino acid sequence: CASKHGGVLGTGELFF.

The chain has TRBV24-1 and TRBJ2-5; 7 bases fit TRBD2. This CDR3 has 14 amino acids. Trimming took 5 bases from V and 5 from J; bases not matched to a gene: 7. Germline CDR1 KGHDR, CDR2 SFDVKD. The chain's CDR3 is CATSARERVETQYF. The CDR3 region has the DNA TGTGCCACCAGTGCGCGGGAGAGGGTGGAGACCCAGTACTTC.

J is TRBJ1-4 and V is TRBV18, with D possibly TRBD1 on 5 matching bases. The germline V gene encodes CDR1 KGHSH and CDR2 LQKENI. The V end lost 3 bases, the J end lost 4 bases, and 9 bases lay between the germline ends. This CDR3 has 14 residues. This CDR3 is CASSPDTLNEKLFF. The CDR3 region has the DNA TGTGCCAGCTCACCGGACACGCTTAATGAAAAACTGTTTTTT.

This chain connects TRBV7-8 to TRBJ2-5; TRBD2 might be the D (5 bases). The V and J ends lost 2 bases and 0 bases respectively, with 7 bases between them. CDR3 length: 14 residues. Per the germline V gene, CDR1 is SGHVS and CDR2 is FQNEAQ. CDR3 sequence (DNA): TGTGCCAGCAGCTTAAAGCGGCACCAAGAGACCCAGTACTTC. This translates into CASSLKRHQETQYF. The whole variable domain, filled in from reference TRBV7-8 and TRBJ2-5, reads GAGVSQSPRYKVAKRGQDVALRCDPISGHVSLFWYQQALGQGPEFLTYFQNEAQLDKSGLPSDRFFAERPEGSVSTLKIQRTQQEDSAVYLCASSLKRHQETQYFGPGTRLLVL.

This clone was detected only once. The chain has TRBV7-2 and TRBJ2-3; the D gene is possibly TRBD2 (6 bases). Deletions cut 1 base from V and 3 bases from J, with 14 bases between. The CDR3 is 16 residues long. Per germline, CDR1 SGHTA and CDR2 FQGNSA. The CDR3 region has the DNA TGTGCCAGCAGCTTAGTTGGGGGAGGTGGAACAGATACGCAGTATTTT. This sequence encodes CASSLVGGGGTDTQYF.

This clone turned up a few times. The rearrangement uses TRBV5-1 and TRBJ2-2; no firm D call. V dropped 1 base and J dropped 2 bases, with 6 bases sitting between them. The germline V gene encodes CDR1 SGHRS and CDR2 YFSETQ. This CDR3 has 14 amino acids. In DNA form, the CDR3 reads TGCGCCAGCAGCTTGAGCGTTAACACCGGGGAGCTGTTTTTT. Translated: CASSLSVNTGELFF.

This clone was detected once. DNA for the CDR3: TGTGCCACCAGTGAAACCGGGGGGAGCGAGCAGTACTTC. Translation: CATSETGGSEQYF. The gene calls are TRBV24-1 and TRBJ2-7, with TRBD2 matching 7 bases. Germline-derived CDR1 and CDR2 are KGHDR and SFDVKD. V lost 4 bases, J lost 6 bases, and 5 bases stayed unmatched. There are 13 residues in the CDR3.

V usage is TRBV4-1 and J usage is TRBJ1-2; 7 nucleotides agree with TRBD1. This CDR3 has 15 amino acids. Germline loops: CDR1 MGHRA, CDR2 YSYEKL. Trimming took 1 base from V and 8 from J; bases not matched to a gene: 10. This chain's CDR3 is CASSQGGDRAKGYTF. In DNA, the CDR3 is TGCGCCAGCAGCCAAGGTGGTGACAGGGCCAAGGGCTACACCTTC.

This chain joins TRBV6-1 and TRBJ1-5, with unresolved D. The CDR3 has 13 residues. V dropped 2 bases and J dropped 7 bases, with 9 bases sitting between them. Germline V lookup: CDR1 MNHNS, CDR2 SASEGT. CDR3 amino acids: CASSETAAQPQHF. The CDR3 coding sequence is TGTGCCAGCAGTGAAACCGCCGCCCAGCCCCAGCATTTT.

The chain uses TRBV3-1 (or the pseudogene TRBV3-2) and TRBJ1-3, with D hard to call. V lost 2 bases to trimming and J lost 4 bases, with 15 bases between them. Looked up from germline, CDR1 is LGHDT and CDR2 is YNNKEL (reference sequence). The CDR3 extends over 16 amino acids. DNA for the CDR3: TGTGCCAGCAGCCAATCCCCGGACTGGAGGGGAAACACCATATATTTT. Translated: CASSQSPDWRGNTIYF.

The chain uses TRBV19 and TRBJ2-7, with 7 nucleotides matching TRBD1. The CDR3 extends over 16 amino acids. CDR1 and CDR2 from the germline V gene are LNHDA and SQIVND (reference sequence). Trimming cost V 5 bases and J 2 bases; bases outside gene matches: 12. As DNA, the CDR3 is TGTGCCAGTAGTCAACAGACCGGGACAGAGACCTACGAGCAGTACTTC. As protein: CASSQQTGTETYEQYF. Using reference TRBV19 and TRBJ2-7 for the parts outside the CDR3, the full variable domain is DGGITQSPKYLFRKEGQNVTLSCEQNLNHDAMYWYRQDPGQGLRLIYYSQIVNDFQKGDIAEGYSVSREKKESFPLTVTSAQKNPTAFYLCASSQQTGTETYEQYFGPGTRLTVT.

The chain is built from TRBV6-5 and TRBJ1-6; D gene uncertain. With 8 bases removed from V and 5 bases from J, the gap between germline ends came to 16 bases. Germline CDR1 is MNHEY and CDR2 is SVGAGI. The CDR3 is made up of 15 amino acids. The CDR3 DNA reads TGTGCCAGCGGAAGAATGGCCGTGGATAATTCACCCCTCCACTTT. Amino acids: CASGRMAVDNSPLHF.

V gene TRBV20-1 combines with J gene TRBJ2-3; TRBD2 matches at 9 bases. The CDR3 runs 17 residues. Germline CDR1 reads DFQATT; CDR2 reads SNEGSKA (reference sequence). V shed 3 bases and J 5 bases; nucleotides not matched to a gene: 15. CDR3 in DNA: TGCAGTGCTAGTCTCCCTTCGGCTAGCGGGGACAGAGATACGCAGTATTTT. This gives the protein CSASLPSASGDRDTQYF.

The chain couples TRBV7-8 to TRBJ2-3; D not certain. The CDR3 extends over 13 amino acids. The V end lost 1 base, the J end lost 4 bases, and 6 bases lay between the germline ends. Looked up from germline, CDR1 is SGHVS and CDR2 is FQNEAQ. DNA for the CDR3: TGTGCCAGCAGCTTAGAGGGCGCAGATACGCAGTATTTT. This translates into CASSLEGADTQYF. Variable domain in full (rest from reference TRBV7-8 and TRBJ2-3): GAGVSQSPRYKVAKRGQDVALRCDPISGHVSLFWYQQALGQGPEFLTYFQNEAQLDKSGLPSDRFFAERPEGSVSTLKIQRTQQEDSAVYLCASSLEGADTQYFGPGTRLTVL.

The chain links TRBV6-5 to TRBJ1-4; 8 positions agree with TRBD1. The CDR3 is 15 amino acids. The J segment lost 4 bases and the V segment lost 6 bases, leaving 7 bases of the junction unmatched. In germline, CDR1 is MNHEY, CDR2 SVGAGI. CDR3 residues: CASSLRDRINEKLFF. The CDR3 region has the DNA TGTGCCAGCAGCCTCCGGGACAGGATTAATGAAAAACTGTTTTTT.

A single count supports this clone. The rearrangement uses TRBV28 and TRBJ1-6; 7 positions agree with TRBD1. The junction had 8 bases not matched to a gene; V was cut back by 6 bases and J by 9 bases. The CDR3 extends over 14 amino acids. Germline lookup yields CDR1 MDHEN and CDR2 SYDVKM. CDR3 amino acids: CASSPGQRTSPLHF. CDR3 sequence (DNA): TGTGCCAGCAGCCCGGGACAGCGTACTTCACCCCTCCACTTT.

CDR3 amino acids: CASSFATGAKNIQYF. CDR3 nucleotide sequence: TGTGCCAGCAGTTTTGCGACAGGAGCCAAAAACATTCAGTACTTC. The gene calls are TRBV3-1 (or the pseudogene TRBV3-2) and TRBJ2-4; weak D call: TRBD1 (6 bases). The CDR3 runs 15 residues. Germline V lookup: CDR1 LGHDT, CDR2 YNNKEL (reference sequence). V gave up 6 bases and J gave up 0 bases, with 12 bases separating them.

The chain links TRBV9 to TRBJ2-1; 9 bases align to TRBD2. Germline CDR1 SGDLS, CDR2 YYNGEE. J lost 2 bases, V lost 7 bases, and 4 bases had no gene match. CDR3 length equals 14 residues. In DNA, the CDR3 is TGTGCCAGCGGGAGCGGGAGGACCTACAATGAGCAGTTCTTC. It specifies CASGSGRTYNEQFF.

This CDR3 reads CASSFVGGGSYNEQFF. CDR3 DNA sequence: TGTGCCAGCAGTTTCGTAGGCGGGGGATCCTACAATGAGCAGTTCTTC. The J gene is TRBJ2-1, the V gene TRBV28; 7 nucleotides agree with TRBD2. Germline V gene sequence: CDR1 MDHEN, CDR2 SYDVKM. CDR3 length equals 16 residues. The V segment lost 3 bases and the J segment 1 base; nucleotides outside the gene matches: 6.

The chain combines TRBV18 with TRBJ2-7; D not certain. Per germline, CDR1 KGHSH and CDR2 LQKENI. Between the trimmed V and J ends, which lost 3 bases and 0 bases, there was a span of 6 bases. The CDR3 has 13 amino acids. The CDR3 here is CASSPPLSYEQYF. The CDR3 bases are TGTGCCAGCTCACCTCCGCTCTCCTACGAGCAGTACTTC.

The chain recombines TRBV27 with TRBJ2-7, with 10 positions matching TRBD1. This CDR3 comprises 14 residues. The germline CDR1 and CDR2 sequences are MNHEY and SMNVEV (reference sequence). J gave up 6 bases and V 6 bases, and 8 bases lay outside the gene matches. The CDR3 is CASSMGQGWSEQYF. As DNA, the CDR3 is TGTGCCAGCAGCATGGGACAGGGGTGGAGCGAGCAGTACTTC.

The chain employs TRBV9 and TRBJ1-3; unclear D gene. CDR3 length equals 13 residues. V was shortened by 1 base and J by 0 bases, with 2 bases between the two germline ends. The germline CDR1 and CDR2 sequences are SGDLS and YYNGEE. CDR3 residues: CASSVPSGNTIYF. The CDR3 DNA sequence: TGTGCCAGCAGCGTACCCTCTGGAAACACCATATATTTT. The full variable domain, with the rest looked up from reference TRBV9 and TRBJ1-3, is DSGVTQTPKHLITATGQRVTLRCSPRSGDLSVYWYQQSLDQGLQFLIQYYNGEERAKGNILERFSAQQFPDLHSELNLSSLELGDSALYFCASSVPSGNTIYFGEGSWLTVV.

The chain employs TRBV24-1 and TRBJ2-2, with 7 bases identical to TRBD1. This CDR3 comprises 16 residues. CDR1 KGHDR and CDR2 SFDVKD come from the germline V gene. With 6 bases clipped from V and 1 base from J, the junction kept 7 bases outside the gene matches. CDR3 nucleotides: TGTGCCACCAGTCGAACAGGGGCCCTGAACACCGGGGAGCTGTTTTTT. Protein product: CATSRTGALNTGELFF.

The chain joins TRBV2 to TRBJ2-1; TRBD2 matches at 16 bases. V lost 8 bases and J lost 0; bases outside the gene matches: 7. Germline CDR1 and CDR2: SNHLY and FYNNEI. The CDR3 has 18 amino acids. The CDR3 nucleotides are TGTGCCAGCTCGGGACTAGCGGGAGGGCGGAGCTCCTACAATGAGCAGTTCTTC. Its translation: CASSGLAGGRSSYNEQFF. Full variable domain (remainder filled in from reference TRBV2 and TRBJ2-1): EPEVTQTPSHQVTQMGQEVILRCVPISNHLYFYWYRQILGQKVEFLVSFYNNEISEKSEIFDDQFSVERPDGSNFTLKIRSTKLEDSAMYFCASSGLAGGRSSYNEQFFGPGTRLTVL.

The genes are TRBV30 and TRBJ2-1; TRBD2 matches at 13 bases. The CDR3 is made up of 15 amino acids. Germline V gene sequence: CDR1 GTSNPN, CDR2 SVGIG (reference sequence). V was pared by 3 bases and J by 6 bases, with 5 bases of the junction left unmatched. The CDR3, as DNA: TGTGCCTGGAGCGGACTAGCGGGAGTAGGCAATGAGCAGTTCTTC. Its translation is CAWSGLAGVGNEQFF.

Worth noting for this clone: An end of the junction does not agree with germline; a read error may underlie this. The chain joins TRBV10-3 to TRBJ1-2; TRBD1 matches 8 bases. The CDR3 sequence is 12 residues long. Germline V gene sequence: CDR1 ENHRY, CDR2 SYGVKD. As DNA, the CDR3 is TGTGCCACCAGGACAGGGAGGGAGAGCGACCACTTC. It encodes CATRTGRESDHF.

This chain joins TRBV5-1 and TRBJ2-3; D might be TRBD1 or TRBD2, each matching 5 bases. Per germline, CDR1 SGHRS and CDR2 YFSETQ. This CDR3 has 17 residues. Between the trimmed V and J ends, which lost 3 bases and 1 base, there was a span of 18 bases. As DNA, the CDR3 is TGCGCCAGCAGCTCCACACCCCCCGGGGCGGGCACAGATACGCAGTATTTT. Translation: CASSSTPPGAGTDTQYF. Full variable domain (rest looked up from reference TRBV5-1 and TRBJ2-3): KAGVTQTPRYLIKTRGQQVTLSCSPISGHRSVSWYQQTPGQGLQFLFEYFSETQRNKGNFPGRFSGRQFSNSRSEMNVSTLELGDSALYLCASSSTPPGAGTDTQYFGPGTRLTVL.

The chain links TRBV5-1 to TRBJ2-7; no clear D gene. V dropped 0 bases and J dropped 5 bases, with 6 bases sitting between them. The CDR3 contains 12 residues. From germline, CDR1 is SGHRS and CDR2 YFSETQ. CDR3 amino acids: CASSLGLDEQYF. DNA of the CDR3: TGCGCCAGCAGCTTGGGGCTCGACGAGCAGTACTTC.

The rearrangement uses TRBV29-1 and TRBJ2-5; tentative D call: TRBD2 (6 bases). The CDR3 contains 12 residues. V lost 5 bases and J lost 4, with 11 bases in between. The V gene's germline CDR1 is SQVTM and CDR2 ANQGSEA. CDR3 region: CSVKKGGETQYF. In DNA form, the CDR3 reads TGCAGCGTTAAGAAGGGAGGAGAGACCCAGTACTTC. Combining the CDR3 with reference TRBV29-1 and TRBJ2-5 gives the whole variable domain SAVISQKPSRDICQRGTSLTIQCQVDSQVTMMFWYRQQPGQSLTLIATANQGSEATYESGFVIDKFPISRPNLTFSTLTVSNMSPEDSSIYLCSVKKGGETQYFGPGTRLLVL.

The chain uses TRBV7-8 and TRBJ1-1; D may be TRBD1 (5 bases). Trimming left V 6 bases short and J 1 base short, with 9 bases between. The CDR3 runs to 13 residues. Germline loops: CDR1 SGHVS, CDR2 FQNEAQ. CDR3: CASSLGQNTEAFF. CDR3 bases: TGTGCCAGCAGTTTGGGGCAGAACACTGAAGCTTTCTTT.

The chain couples TRBV7-2 to TRBJ1-2; D gene ambiguous. CDR1 SGHTA and CDR2 FQGNSA come from the germline V gene. The CDR3 consists of 13 residues. Trimming stripped 4 bases from V and 6 bases from J, with 12 bases between. CDR3 residues: CASSSYLEDGYTF. The CDR3 nucleotides are TGTGCCAGCAGCTCCTATCTCGAGGATGGCTACACCTTC.